This T cell receptor (beta chain) was recorded in a study of control samples from healthy donors and cancer patients. Clones were sequenced by immunoSEQ multiplex PCR, and TCRdb holds only the in-frame ones, with some missing. The repertoire includes around 99,000 clones, roughly 90% of them detected once, and about 16% sits in the top ten. V gave up 4 bases and J gave up 5 bases, with 14 bases separating them. The germline V gene has CDR1 MGHRA and CDR2 YSYEKL. This CDR3 has 14 amino acids. Sequenced: blood. This TCR derives from a woman in her fifties or sixties in good health. V usage is TRBV4-1 and J usage is TRBJ2-5, with D perhaps TRBD1 or TRBD2 (5 bases each). CDR3 in DNA: TGCGCCAGCAGCCGAGTTTGGGGGTTGGAGACCCAGTACTTC. Translating it yields CASSRVWGLETQYF.